These 6 T cell receptor beta chains came from one sample sequenced in a study of Graves' ophthalmopathy and Graves' hyperthyroidism. Amplified material comprised TCR beta CDR3 regions derived from RNA transcripts. Amplification began with first-round RT-PCR using HTBI primers, then second-round multiplex PCR was performed. TCRdb recomputed calls from the multiplex PCR reads with MiXCR, one row per CDR3 protein. This table has over a million distinct CDR3 sequences, less than 45% appearing once. Sequenced material: peripheral blood or thyroid tissue (not recorded which). The receptors were sampled from an adult man with Graves' hyperthyroidism.

Turning to this clonotype: Compared with germline, one end of the junction differs, possibly owing to a read error. The chain uses TRBV7-2 and TRBJ1-2; 10 nucleotides agree with TRBD1. Germline loops: CDR1 SGHTA, CDR2 FQGNSA. CDR3 length: 13 residues. CDR3 in DNA: TGTGTCAGCAGCCCGACAGGGGGCCATGGCTACACCTTC. This encodes CVSSPTGGHGYTF.

This clonotype was seen once. The chain carries TRBV25-1 and TRBJ1-2, with TRBD1 matching 12 bases. The CDR3 sequence is 13 residues long. The ends lost 8 bases at V and 6 bases at J; junction bases unmatched: 4. The germline V gene has CDR1 MGHDK and CDR2 SYGVNS. CDR3 residues: CASRDRGRDGYTF. In nucleotides, the CDR3 is TGTGCCAGCCGGGACAGGGGGCGCGATGGCTACACCTTC.

This clonotype has only one observation. V and J are TRBV7-6 and TRBJ2-5, with no clear D. Germline lookup yields CDR1 SGHVS and CDR2 FNYEAQ. The CDR3 is 17 amino acids. With 2 bases removed from V and 5 bases from J, the gap between germline ends came to 21 bases. CDR3 sequence reads: CASSLFLVGPNRETQYF. The CDR3 DNA reads as TGTGCCAGCAGCTTATTCTTGGTTGGTCCCAATCGGGAGACCCAGTACTTC.

This chain uses TRBV10-3 with TRBJ2-5; the match to TRBD2 covers 9 bases. The trim removed 3 bases at V and 9 bases at J, leaving 8 bases unmatched. CDR1 and CDR2 from the germline V gene are ENHRY and SYGVKD. This CDR3 is 14 amino acids long. CDR3 nucleotides: TGTGCCATCAGTGATAGCGGGGGTTATCAGCCCCAGTACTTC. It codes for CAISDSGGYQPQYF.

This clonotype was seen a few times. V gene TRBV5-1 combines with J gene TRBJ2-7; 8 bases align to TRBD1. Germline trimming cut 5 bases from V and 0 bases from J; bases unmatched to any gene: 7. There are 15 residues in the CDR3. Per germline, CDR1 SGHRS and CDR2 YFSETQ. The DNA of the CDR3 is TGCGCCAGCAGATTCCGGGACAGGAGCTCCTACGAGCAGTACTTC. It codes for CASRFRDRSSYEQYF. The full variable domain, its missing parts supplied by reference TRBV5-1 and TRBJ2-7, is KAGVTQTPRYLIKTRGQQVTLSCSPISGHRSVSWYQQTPGQGLQFLFEYFSETQRNKGNFPGRFSGRQFSNSRSEMNVSTLELGDSALYLCASRFRDRSSYEQYFGPGTRLTVT.

A few counts support this clonotype. The rearrangement links TRBV20-1 to TRBJ2-7; D gene uncertain. With 6 bases removed from V and 5 bases from J, the gap between germline ends came to 17 bases. The CDR3 has 13 residues. The germline gives CDR1 DFQATT, CDR2 SNEGSKA (reference sequence). The CDR3 DNA reads TGCAGTGCAAGCACCGGGCAACGGGACGAGCAGTACTTC. As protein: CSASTGQRDEQYF.